A single sample gave rise to the 5 T cell receptor beta chains below, sequenced in a study of OX40 agonist ivuxolimab in advanced cancers. Clones were sequenced by immunoSEQ multiplex PCR, and TCRdb holds only the in-frame ones, with some missing. Among roughly 100,000 clones listed, more than 75% were seen once. Sequenced material: CD4+ or CD8+ T cells sorted from blood, taken in a trial of the OX40 agonist ivuxolimab. Receptors originate from an adult with an advanced solid tumor such as melanoma, head and neck, liver or kidney cancer.

The gene calls are TRBV5-1 and TRBJ2-3, with TRBD2 matching 12 bases. V was pared by 5 bases and J by 2 bases, with 6 bases of the junction left unmatched. Per the germline V gene, CDR1 is SGHRS and CDR2 is YFSETQ. The CDR3 runs 16 residues. The CDR3 coding sequence is TGCGCCAGCAGGTTGACTAGCGGGAGCCCCACAGATACGCAGTATTTT. This sequence encodes CASRLTSGSPTDTQYF. Supplemented by reference TRBV5-1 and TRBJ2-3, the full variable domain reads KAGVTQTPRYLIKTRGQQVTLSCSPISGHRSVSWYQQTPGQGLQFLFEYFSETQRNKGNFPGRFSGRQFSNSRSEMNVSTLELGDSALYLCASRLTSGSPTDTQYFGPGTRLTVL.

The rearrangement joins TRBV5-4 to TRBJ2-5; D might be TRBD2 (5 bases). The CDR3 spans 14 residues. V dropped 5 bases and J dropped 5 bases, with 16 bases sitting between them. Germline CDR1 and CDR2: SGHNT and YYREEE (reference sequence). Written as DNA, the CDR3 is TGTGCCAGCAGTCTTTCCACTCGCGGGGAGACCCAGTACTTC. This sequence encodes CASSLSTRGETQYF.

This clone has a single count. This sequence joins TRBV10-2 and TRBJ1-5; 8 positions agree with TRBD1. The germline gives CDR1 WSHSY, CDR2 SAAADI. The CDR3 spans 17 residues. With V trimmed by 0 bases and J by 4 bases, 8 bases remained unmatched. Here the CDR3 DNA reads TGCGCCAGCAGTGAGTCGACTCGGGACAGGAAGAATCAGCCCCAGCATTTT. This encodes CASSESTRDRKNQPQHF.

This clone was detected only a few times. This may be a read error: a much more frequent sequence differs by one nucleotide. This sample also contains other DNA sequences that code for the same CDR3. The genes are TRBV6-6 and TRBJ1-4, with D unresolved. The CDR3 covers 14 residues. Germline-derived CDR1 and CDR2 are MNHNY and SVGAGI (reference sequence). Trimming took off 2 bases at V and 5 bases at J, with 9 bases between the two ends. CDR3 coding DNA: TGTGCCAGCAGTTACGGGCAGCACAATGAAAAACTGTTTTTT. Its protein is CASSYGQHNEKLFF.

This clone has only one observation. V usage is TRBV7-3 and J usage is TRBJ2-3; TRBD1 aligns across 10 bases. Germline-derived CDR1 and CDR2 are SGHTA and FQGTGA. CDR3 size: 15 residues. With V trimmed by 5 bases and J by 3 bases, 5 bases remained unmatched. DNA for the CDR3: TGTGCCAGCAGCCCGACAGGGGGCTGGACAGATACGCAGTATTTT. This encodes CASSPTGGWTDTQYF.